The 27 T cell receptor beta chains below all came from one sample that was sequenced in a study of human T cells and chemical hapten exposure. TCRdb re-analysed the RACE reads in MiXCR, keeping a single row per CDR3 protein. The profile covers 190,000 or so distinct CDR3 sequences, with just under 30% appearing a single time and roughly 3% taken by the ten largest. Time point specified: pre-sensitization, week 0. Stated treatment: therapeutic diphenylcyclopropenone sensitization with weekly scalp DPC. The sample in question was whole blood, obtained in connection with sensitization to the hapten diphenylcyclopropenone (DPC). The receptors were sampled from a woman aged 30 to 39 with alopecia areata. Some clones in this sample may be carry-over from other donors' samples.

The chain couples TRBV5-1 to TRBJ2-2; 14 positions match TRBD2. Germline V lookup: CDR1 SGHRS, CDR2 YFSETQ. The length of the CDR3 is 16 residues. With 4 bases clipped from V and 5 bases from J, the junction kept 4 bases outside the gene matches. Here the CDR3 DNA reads TGCGCCAGCAGCACGGGACTAGCGGGGGCTACCGGGGAGCTGTTTTTT. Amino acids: CASSTGLAGATGELFF.

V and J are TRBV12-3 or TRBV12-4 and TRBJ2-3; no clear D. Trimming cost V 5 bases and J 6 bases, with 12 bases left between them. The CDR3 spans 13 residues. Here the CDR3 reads CASSPQISDTQYF. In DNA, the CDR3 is TGTGCCAGCAGTCCGCAGATTTCCGATACGCAGTATTTT.

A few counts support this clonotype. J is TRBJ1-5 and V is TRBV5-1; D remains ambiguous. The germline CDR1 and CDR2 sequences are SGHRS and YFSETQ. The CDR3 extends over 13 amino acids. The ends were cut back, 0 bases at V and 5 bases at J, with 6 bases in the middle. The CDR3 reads CASSLDRYQPQHF. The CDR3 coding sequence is TGCGCCAGCAGCTTGGATCGATATCAGCCCCAGCATTTT.

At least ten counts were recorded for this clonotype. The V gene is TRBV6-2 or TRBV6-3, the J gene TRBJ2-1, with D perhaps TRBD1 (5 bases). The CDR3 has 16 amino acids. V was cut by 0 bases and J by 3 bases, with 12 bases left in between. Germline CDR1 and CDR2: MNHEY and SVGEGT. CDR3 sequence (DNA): TGTGCCAGCAGTTACTCGTTGTCAGGGTTCTACAATGAGCAGTTCTTC. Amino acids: CASSYSLSGFYNEQFF.

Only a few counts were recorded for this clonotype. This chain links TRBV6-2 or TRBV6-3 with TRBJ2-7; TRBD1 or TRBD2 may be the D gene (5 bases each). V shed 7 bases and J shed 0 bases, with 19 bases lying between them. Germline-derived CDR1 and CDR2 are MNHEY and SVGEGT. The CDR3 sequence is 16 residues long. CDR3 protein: CASTNVRGVRSYEQYF. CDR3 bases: TGTGCCAGCACCAATGTGAGGGGTGTTCGCTCCTACGAGCAGTACTTC.

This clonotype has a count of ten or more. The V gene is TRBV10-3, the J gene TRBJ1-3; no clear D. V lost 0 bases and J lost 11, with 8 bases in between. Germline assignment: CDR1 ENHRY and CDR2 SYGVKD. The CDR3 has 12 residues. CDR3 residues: CAISESQAPIYF. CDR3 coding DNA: TGTGCCATCAGTGAGTCCCAGGCACCCATATATTTT.

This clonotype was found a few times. The DNA for the CDR3 is TGTGCCAGCAGCAGGGGTTGGGTCCACGAGCAGTACTTC. Translation: CASSRGWVHEQYF. This chain uses TRBV6-4 with TRBJ2-7; TRBD1 might be the D (6 bases). This CDR3 spans 13 amino acids. The V end was cut by 6 bases, the J end by 5 bases, with 14 bases between. From germline, CDR1 is MRHNA and CDR2 SNTAGT.

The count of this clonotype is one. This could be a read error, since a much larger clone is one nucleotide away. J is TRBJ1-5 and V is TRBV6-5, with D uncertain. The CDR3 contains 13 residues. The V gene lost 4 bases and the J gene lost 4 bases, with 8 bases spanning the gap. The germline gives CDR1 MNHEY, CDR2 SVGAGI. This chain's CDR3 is CASSLHRNQPQHF. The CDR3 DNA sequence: TGTGCCAGCAGTTTGCACCGGAATCAGCCCCAGCATTTT.

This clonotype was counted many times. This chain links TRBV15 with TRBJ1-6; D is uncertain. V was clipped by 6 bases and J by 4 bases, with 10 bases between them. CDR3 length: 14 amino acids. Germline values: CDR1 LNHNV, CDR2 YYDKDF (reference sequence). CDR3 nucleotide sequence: TGTGCCACCAGAGCCGTCGGGTATAATTCACCCCTCCACTTT. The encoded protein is CATRAVGYNSPLHF.

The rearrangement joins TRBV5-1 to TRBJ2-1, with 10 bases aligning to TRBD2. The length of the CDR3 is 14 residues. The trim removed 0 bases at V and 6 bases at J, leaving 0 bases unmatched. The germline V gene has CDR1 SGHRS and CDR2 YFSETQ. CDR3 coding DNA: TGCGCCAGCAGCTTGGGGACTAGCGGCAATGAGCAGTTCTTC. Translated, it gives CASSLGTSGNEQFF.

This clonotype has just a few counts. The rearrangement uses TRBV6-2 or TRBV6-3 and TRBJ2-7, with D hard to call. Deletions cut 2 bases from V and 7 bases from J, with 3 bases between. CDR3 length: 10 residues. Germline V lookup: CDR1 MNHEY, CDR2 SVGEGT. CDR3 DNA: TGTGCCAGCAGTTACGGGGAGCAGTACTTC. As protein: CASSYGEQYF.

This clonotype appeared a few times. The CDR3 bases are TGTGCCAGCAGTCCGGTCGATCAGGGGTCCCCTGAAGCTTTCTTT. The encoded protein is CASSPVDQGSPEAFF. The rearrangement links TRBV28 to TRBJ1-1; TRBD1 is a possible D gene (6 bases). There are 15 residues in the CDR3. Per the germline V gene, CDR1 is MDHEN and CDR2 is SYDVKM. V was trimmed by 5 bases and J by 6 bases, leaving 19 bases between them.

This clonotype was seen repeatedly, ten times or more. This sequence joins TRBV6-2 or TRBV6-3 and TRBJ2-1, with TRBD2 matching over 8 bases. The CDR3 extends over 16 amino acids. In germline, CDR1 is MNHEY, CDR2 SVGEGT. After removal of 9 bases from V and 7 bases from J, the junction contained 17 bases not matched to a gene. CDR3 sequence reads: CASTDESGSNVNEQFF. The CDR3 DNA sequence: TGTGCCAGTACCGACGAAAGCGGGAGTAATGTTAATGAGCAGTTCTTC.

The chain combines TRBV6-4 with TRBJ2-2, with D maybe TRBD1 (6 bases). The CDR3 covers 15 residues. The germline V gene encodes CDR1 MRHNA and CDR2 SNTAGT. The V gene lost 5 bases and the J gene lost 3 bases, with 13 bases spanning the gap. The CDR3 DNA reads TGTGCCAGCAGTAAACAGGGTGCGGACACCGGGGAGCTGTTTTTT. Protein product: CASSKQGADTGELFF.

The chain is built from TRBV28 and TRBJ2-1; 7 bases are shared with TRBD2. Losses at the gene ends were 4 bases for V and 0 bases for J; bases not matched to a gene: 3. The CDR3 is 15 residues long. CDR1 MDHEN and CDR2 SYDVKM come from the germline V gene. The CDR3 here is CASSSGGGSYNEQFF. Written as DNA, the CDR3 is TGTGCCAGCAGTTCAGGCGGGGGCTCCTACAATGAGCAGTTCTTC.

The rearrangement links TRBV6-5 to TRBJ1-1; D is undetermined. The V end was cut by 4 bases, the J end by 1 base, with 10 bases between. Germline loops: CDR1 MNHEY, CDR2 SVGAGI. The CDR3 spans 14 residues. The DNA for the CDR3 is TGTGCCAGCAGTTCCCTACCCAGGAACACTGAAGCTTTCTTT. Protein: CASSSLPRNTEAFF.

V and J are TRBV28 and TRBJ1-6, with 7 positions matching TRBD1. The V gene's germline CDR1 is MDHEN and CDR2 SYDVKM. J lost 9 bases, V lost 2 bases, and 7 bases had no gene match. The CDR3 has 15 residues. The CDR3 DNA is TGTGCCAGCAGTTTACGAGTTCCAGGGGGTTCACCCCTCCACTTT. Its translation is CASSLRVPGGSPLHF.

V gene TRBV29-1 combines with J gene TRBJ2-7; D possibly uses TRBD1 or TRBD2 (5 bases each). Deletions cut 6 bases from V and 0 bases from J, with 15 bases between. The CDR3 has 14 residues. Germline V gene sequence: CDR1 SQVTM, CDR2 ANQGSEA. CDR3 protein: CSVGTHGLSYEQYF. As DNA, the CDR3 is TGCAGCGTCGGGACGCATGGCCTCTCCTACGAGCAGTACTTC.

The CDR3: CSVEVSLNTEAFF. The DNA for the CDR3 is TGCAGCGTTGAAGTCTCACTGAACACTGAAGCTTTCTTT. The rearrangement uses TRBV29-1 and TRBJ1-1; D is unresolved. V gave up 1 base and J gave up 0 bases, with 6 bases separating them. This CDR3 has 13 residues. Germline V gives CDR1 SQVTM, CDR2 ANQGSEA. Filled out from reference TRBV29-1 and TRBJ1-1, the complete variable domain reads SAVISQKPSRDICQRGTSLTIQCQVDSQVTMMFWYRQQPGQSLTLIATANQGSEATYESGFVIDKFPISRPNLTFSTLTVSNMSPEDSSIYLCSVEVSLNTEAFFGQGTRLTVV.

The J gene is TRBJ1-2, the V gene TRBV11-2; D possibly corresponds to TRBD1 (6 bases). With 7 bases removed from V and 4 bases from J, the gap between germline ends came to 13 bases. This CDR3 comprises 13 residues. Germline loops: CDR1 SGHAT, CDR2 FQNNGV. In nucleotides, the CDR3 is TGTGCCAGCAACCGGGACAAATCCTATGGCTACACCTTC. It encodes CASNRDKSYGYTF.

The CDR3 DNA reads TGCAGTGCGAGGCCCCCCAGGGACAGGGGGTCCTACGAGCAGTACTTC. It codes for CSARPPRDRGSYEQYF. The chain links TRBV20-1 to TRBJ2-7, with 11 bases identical to TRBD1. Germline loops: CDR1 DFQATT, CDR2 SNEGSKA (reference sequence). V dropped 6 bases and J dropped 1; count of bases not matched to a gene: 11. The CDR3 is 16 residues long.

For the CDR3, the DNA is TGCAGTGCTAGAGGGCTAGCGGATAGATACACAGATACGCAGTATTTT. Encoded protein: CSARGLADRYTDTQYF. This chain joins TRBV20-1 and TRBJ2-3; 7 nucleotides align to TRBD2. Germline V gene data show CDR1 as DFQATT and CDR2 as SNEGSKA (reference sequence). CDR3 length: 16 residues. The V and J ends lost 1 base and 2 bases, in that order; junction bases with no gene match: 9.

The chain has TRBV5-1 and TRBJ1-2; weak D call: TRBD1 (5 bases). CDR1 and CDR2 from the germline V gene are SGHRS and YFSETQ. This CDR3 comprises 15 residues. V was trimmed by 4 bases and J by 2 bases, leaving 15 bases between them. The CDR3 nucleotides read TGCGCCAGCAGCCCGAGTGGGGCGAACAACTATGGCTACACCTTC. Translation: CASSPSGANNYGYTF.

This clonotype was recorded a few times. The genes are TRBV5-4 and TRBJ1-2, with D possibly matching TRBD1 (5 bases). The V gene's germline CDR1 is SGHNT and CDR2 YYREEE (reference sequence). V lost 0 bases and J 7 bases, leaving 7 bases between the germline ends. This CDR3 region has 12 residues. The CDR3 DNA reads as TGTGCCAGCAGCTTGGGAGGGGTTGGCTACACCTTC. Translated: CASSLGGVGYTF.

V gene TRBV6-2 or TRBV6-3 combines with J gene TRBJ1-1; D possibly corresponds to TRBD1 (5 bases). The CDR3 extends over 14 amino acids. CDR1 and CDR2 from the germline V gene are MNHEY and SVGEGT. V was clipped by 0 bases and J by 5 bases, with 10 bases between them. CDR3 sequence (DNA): TGTGCCAGCAGTTACTCTTGGGGGGGAACTGAAGCTTTCTTT. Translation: CASSYSWGGTEAFF.

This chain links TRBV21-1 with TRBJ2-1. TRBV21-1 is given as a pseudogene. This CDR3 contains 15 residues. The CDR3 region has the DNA TGTGCCAGCACCAACGGGGTACACTCCTACAATGAGCAGTTCTTC. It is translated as CASTNGVHSYNEQFF.

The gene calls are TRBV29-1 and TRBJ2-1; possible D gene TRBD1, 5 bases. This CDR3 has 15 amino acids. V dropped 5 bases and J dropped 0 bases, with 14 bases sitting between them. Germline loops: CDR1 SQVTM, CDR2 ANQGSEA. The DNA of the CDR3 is TGCAGCGTTCTGCAGGGTCCAAGCTCCTACAATGAGCAGTTCTTC. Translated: CSVLQGPSSYNEQFF.